This T cell receptor (beta chain) was profiled in a study of T-cell memory formation after mild COVID-19. This clonotype was seen a few times. Its antigen is not known. TCRdb called the 5' RACE reads again in MiXCR, with one record for every CDR3 protein. Of around 80,000 distinct CDR3 sequences listed, 9.5% to 15% are singletons. Study results and caveats: Pre-infection memory carried some responding clones, suggesting that cross-reactive memory joined.

This CDR3 spans 17 amino acids. The germline V and J ends were trimmed by 4 bases and 3 bases, with 20 bases remaining between them. The V gene's germline CDR1 is SEHNR and CDR2 FQNEAQ (reference sequence). The receptor's source is a man between 18 and 35 years old who had mild COVID-19 (a few samples of this study predate the infection). Cell type and time point are not known. The material sequenced was PBMCs or a T cell subset sorted from them (not recorded which). The chain has TRBV7-9 and TRBJ2-3; D not certain. CDR3 coding DNA: TGTGCCAGCAGCTCTAACTCGGCCCGGATTGGGACAGATACGCAGTATTTT. Translated: CASSSNSARIGTDTQYF. Full variable domain (outside the CDR3, taken from reference TRBV7-9 and TRBJ2-3): DTGVSQNPRHKITKRGQNVTFRCDPISEHNRLYWYRQTLGQGPEFLTYFQNEAQLEKSRLLSDRFSAERPKGSFSTLEIQRTEQGDSAMYLCASSSNSARIGTDTQYFGPGTRLTVL.